The 27 T cell receptor beta chains below were found in one sample sequenced in a study of response to subunit inactivated influenza vaccine. TCRdb re-analysed the RT-PCR reads in MiXCR, keeping a single row per CDR3 protein. The repertoire holds 150,000 to 200,000 distinct CDR3 sequences, with 9.5% to 15% as singletons. These data also featured in a second study, about T cells expressing NK-cell markers. Turning to that study: The authors made TCR beta cDNA libraries by 5'RACE template switching. This switching added a universal primer site and UMIs.

Sequencing was performed on CD8+ T cells sorted from PBMCs, taken roughly 12 days after vaccination. The receptors stem from a man aged 50 or older who received an inactivated influenza vaccine.

This clonotype showed up many times. The CDR3, as DNA: TGTGCCAGCAGTCCTGACAGGGGTGGCCCCTACGAGCAGTACTTC. It yields the protein CASSPDRGGPYEQYF. The rearrangement links TRBV27 to TRBJ2-7; 8 bases match TRBD1. The CDR3 loop spans 15 amino acids. Germline V gene sequence: CDR1 MNHEY, CDR2 SMNVEV (reference sequence). The trim removed 5 bases at V and 2 bases at J, leaving 8 bases unmatched.

This clonotype turned up a few times. The chain has TRBV12-3 or TRBV12-4 and TRBJ1-6; 9 positions agree with TRBD1. The CDR3 length is 14 residues. V shed 6 bases and J 9 bases; nucleotides not matched to a gene: 6. CDR3 in DNA: TGTGCCAGCAGCCCCGACAGGGGGTCTTCACCCCTCCACTTT. This translates into CASSPDRGSSPLHF.

CDR3: CSVEDPEDGGETQYF. The DNA for the CDR3 is TGCAGCGTTGAAGATCCAGAGGACGGTGGGGAGACCCAGTACTTC. The chain couples TRBV29-1 to TRBJ2-5, with D unresolved. Germline V gene sequence: CDR1 SQVTM, CDR2 ANQGSEA. V was cut by 0 bases and J by 5 bases, with 16 bases left in between. This CDR3 contains 15 residues.

This chain links TRBV25-1 with TRBJ1-5; 9 nucleotides align to TRBD1. The CDR3 runs 13 residues. V shed 5 bases and J 7 bases; nucleotides not matched to a gene: 3. Germline values: CDR1 MGHDK, CDR2 SYGVNS. In nucleotides, the CDR3 is TGTGCCAGCAGTATGACAGGGGGACAGCCCCAGCATTTT. This translates into CASSMTGGQPQHF.

The genes are TRBV4-2 and TRBJ1-2; no firm D call. CDR1 LGHNA and CDR2 YNFKEQ come from the germline V gene. The length of the CDR3 is 13 residues. With 0 bases removed from V and 7 bases from J, the gap between germline ends came to 9 bases. The CDR3 here is CASSQEDGLGYTF. The CDR3 DNA follows: TGTGCCAGCAGCCAAGAAGACGGGCTTGGCTACACCTTC.

V gene TRBV28 combines with J gene TRBJ2-7; 9 positions match TRBD2. The CDR3 contains 14 residues. With V trimmed by 3 bases and J by 4 bases, 4 bases remained unmatched. Germline values: CDR1 MDHEN, CDR2 SYDVKM. The CDR3 DNA follows: TGTGCCAGCAGTTTGAAGCGGGGGGTGTACGAGCAGTACTTC. Protein product: CASSLKRGVYEQYF.

This clonotype was recorded many times. This sequence joins TRBV12-3 or TRBV12-4 and TRBJ2-3; D remains unclear. V shed 6 bases and J shed 5 bases, with 9 bases lying between them. CDR3 length: 12 amino acids. CDR3 residues: CASSFGGDTQYF. The CDR3 bases are TGTGCCAGCAGCTTCGGTGGAGATACGCAGTATTTT.

The gene calls are TRBV18 and TRBJ2-5; D might be TRBD1 or TRBD2, each matching 5 bases. Trimming shortened V by 5 bases and J by 4 bases, and 17 bases separated the two germline ends. Germline assignment: CDR1 KGHSH and CDR2 LQKENI. The CDR3 is 15 residues long. The CDR3 sequence: CASSTSPGARETQYF. The CDR3 nucleotides read TGTGCCAGCTCAACGAGCCCCGGGGCGCGAGAGACCCAGTACTTC.

The rearrangement joins TRBV6-2 or TRBV6-3 to TRBJ2-4, with D possibly being TRBD2 (5 bases). The germline V and J ends were trimmed by 0 bases and 6 bases, with 12 bases remaining between them. The germline gives CDR1 MNHEY, CDR2 SVGEGT. This CDR3 is built from 15 residues. CDR3 in amino acids: CASSYSLAERNIQYF. In nucleotides, the CDR3 is TGTGCCAGCAGTTACTCCCTAGCCGAGCGAAACATTCAGTACTTC.

This chain links TRBV7-9 with TRBJ2-5; 13 bases line up with TRBD2. Per germline, CDR1 SEHNR and CDR2 FQNEAQ (reference sequence). The CDR3 runs to 16 residues. J lost 4 bases, V lost 6 bases, and 8 bases had no gene match. For the CDR3, the DNA is TGTGCCAGCAGTCGCGGACTAGCGGGGGTAGGAGAGACCCAGTACTTC. Translating it yields CASSRGLAGVGETQYF.

V and J are TRBV5-1 and TRBJ2-1, with TRBD1 matching 8 bases. Germline assignment: CDR1 SGHRS and CDR2 YFSETQ. The length of the CDR3 is 16 residues. The V segment lost 2 bases and the J segment 9 bases; nucleotides outside the gene matches: 13. CDR3 residues: CASSLIWAGGSVEQFF. The CDR3 DNA sequence: TGCGCCAGCAGCTTAATATGGGCAGGGGGCTCGGTTGAGCAGTTCTTC.

This clonotype appeared a few times. For the CDR3, the DNA is TGTGCCAGCCGCAGACTAGCAGACAATGAGCAGTTCTTC. Translation gives CASRRLADNEQFF. This rearrangement joins TRBV2 to TRBJ2-1; 7 bases line up with TRBD2. V was pared by 8 bases and J by 5 bases, with 6 bases of the junction left unmatched. Germline assignment: CDR1 SNHLY and CDR2 FYNNEI. The CDR3 is 13 amino acids.

This clonotype was counted a few times. V gene TRBV4-2 combines with J gene TRBJ1-1, with a weak D call TRBD1 (5 bases). Trimming took off 1 base at V and 4 bases at J, with 13 bases between the two ends. From germline, CDR1 is LGHNA and CDR2 YNFKEQ. The CDR3 spans 15 residues. The DNA for the CDR3 is TGTGCCAGCAGCCAAGTGTTAGGAGGGGTCACTGAAGCTTTCTTT. Protein product: CASSQVLGGVTEAFF.

The chain links TRBV7-6 to TRBJ2-2; a possible D gene is TRBD1 (6 bases). Germline-derived CDR1 and CDR2 are SGHVS and FNYEAQ. This CDR3 is 18 amino acids long. V was pared by 4 bases and J by 5 bases, with 23 bases between. The CDR3 DNA sequence: TGTGCCAGCAGCTCGGACTTCCCAGGGACACTGGGTACCGGGGAGCTGTTTTTT. Encoded protein: CASSSDFPGTLGTGELFF.

The V gene is TRBV13, the J gene TRBJ1-5; maybe TRBD1 (6 bases). CDR1 and CDR2 from the germline V gene are PRHDT and FYEKMQ (reference sequence). The CDR3 is 14 residues long. Trimming took off 4 bases at V and 4 bases at J, with 11 bases between the two ends. CDR3 region: CASSSAGTNQPQHF. CDR3 DNA sequence: TGTGCCAGCAGCTCAGCCGGGACAAATCAGCCCCAGCATTTT. Drawing the rest from reference TRBV13 and TRBJ1-5, the complete variable domain is AAGVIQSPRHLIKEKRETATLKCYPIPRHDTVYWYQQGPGQDPQFLISFYEKMQSDKGSIPDRFSAQQFSDYHSELNMSSLELGDSALYFCASSSAGTNQPQHFGDGTRLSIL.

This clonotype was counted a few times. The V call is TRBV24-1, the J call TRBJ2-7; a possible D gene is TRBD1 (6 bases). V lost 4 bases and J 6 bases, leaving 12 bases between the germline ends. The CDR3 runs to 13 residues. Germline CDR1 and CDR2: KGHDR and SFDVKD. For the CDR3, the DNA is TGTGCCACCAGTGAGCCACAGGGACGCGAGCAGTACTTC. Translation: CATSEPQGREQYF.

This clonotype occurred a few times. The chain employs TRBV12-3 or TRBV12-4 and TRBJ1-1, with D tentatively TRBD1 (5 bases). Trimming cost V 4 bases and J 5 bases, with 14 bases left between them. The CDR3 is made up of 14 amino acids. CDR3 sequence: CASSSPGVWTEAFF. The CDR3 coding sequence is TGTGCCAGCAGTTCCCCGGGGGTTTGGACTGAAGCTTTCTTT.

This clonotype has at least ten counts. One end of the junction varies from germline; a read error may be responsible. The gene calls are TRBV15 and TRBJ2-7, with a possible D match to TRBD1 (6 bases). CDR3 length: 12 residues. The germline V gene encodes CDR1 LNHNV and CDR2 YYDKDF (reference sequence). CDR3 bases: TGTGCCACCAGCAGTCTTAGGGGGACATTATTCTTC. It specifies CATSSLRGTLFF.

In this sample, this clonotype turned up a few times. This sequence joins TRBV19 and TRBJ2-7; D may match TRBD1 or TRBD2 (7 bases each). V was shortened by 4 bases and J by 7 bases, with 20 bases between the two germline ends. This CDR3 is 15 amino acids long. Per the germline V gene, CDR1 is LNHDA and CDR2 is SQIVND (reference sequence). The CDR3 DNA is TGTGCCAGTAGTACATCGACAGGGTTGCGGGGGGAGCAGTACTTC. Amino acids: CASSTSTGLRGEQYF.

This clonotype was found a few times. The genes are TRBV12-3 or TRBV12-4 and TRBJ1-1, with 7 bases that match TRBD1. V shed 2 bases and J 4 bases; nucleotides not matched to a gene: 4. The CDR3 totals 14 residues. CDR3 bases: TGTGCCAGCAGTTTATGGGCAGGGGGCACTGAAGCTTTCTTT. Translation gives CASSLWAGGTEAFF.

This clonotype turned up a few times. The chain's CDR3 is CASTPGGSGANVLTF. As DNA, the CDR3 is TGTGCCAGCACACCCGGGGGGTCTGGGGCCAACGTCCTGACTTTC. The chain combines TRBV14 with TRBJ2-6, with 7 bases that match TRBD2. CDR1 and CDR2 (germline): SGHDN, FVKESK. V shed 7 bases and J 1 base; nucleotides not matched to a gene: 4. The CDR3 loop spans 15 amino acids.

This clonotype was picked up a small number of times. This CDR3 is CASRRTSGGWNEQFF. CDR3 bases: TGTGCCAGCAGAAGGACTAGCGGGGGATGGAATGAGCAGTTCTTC. The chain combines TRBV7-2 with TRBJ2-1; 13 positions agree with TRBD2. The CDR3 spans 15 residues. Germline V CDR1 and CDR2: SGHTA, FQGNSA. V shed 6 bases, J shed 7 bases, and the junction held 6 bases outside the gene matches.

This clonotype has ten or more counts. V gene TRBV5-5 combines with J gene TRBJ2-7; D is uncertain. The CDR3 spans 13 residues. Per germline, CDR1 SGHKS and CDR2 YYEKEE (reference sequence). V was clipped by 2 bases and J by 3 bases, with 9 bases between them. The CDR3 region has the DNA TGTGCCAGCAGCTTCTATCTAGGCTACGAGCAGTACTTC. Amino acid sequence: CASSFYLGYEQYF.

The rearrangement links TRBV2 to TRBJ2-5; D unclear. Trimming stripped 3 bases from V and 2 bases from J, with 7 bases between. The germline CDR1 and CDR2 sequences are SNHLY and FYNNEI. The CDR3 consists of 13 residues. The CDR3, as DNA: TGTGCCAGCAGTGATGGGGTACAAGAGACCCAGTACTTC. This encodes CASSDGVQETQYF.

This clonotype is a singleton in its sample. V gene TRBV20-1 combines with J gene TRBJ1-2; 8 bases fit TRBD1. Germline lookup yields CDR1 DFQATT and CDR2 SNEGSKA (reference sequence). J lost 4 bases, V lost 8 bases, and 9 bases had no gene match. This CDR3 spans 13 amino acids. This chain's CDR3 is CSTPDRETYGYTF. The CDR3 DNA follows: TGCAGTACCCCGGACAGGGAGACCTATGGCTACACCTTC.

This clonotype has just a few counts. The chain couples TRBV27 to TRBJ2-7, with TRBD2 identical over 11 bases. The CDR3 is 16 residues long. Trimming removed 5 bases from V and 5 bases from J; junction bases left unmatched: 11. Germline assignment: CDR1 MNHEY and CDR2 SMNVEV (reference sequence). The CDR3 region has the DNA TGTGCCAGCAGTCCGACTACTAGCGGGAGTACCCACGAGCAGTACTTC. This codes for CASSPTTSGSTHEQYF.

This clonotype was found a few times. This chain joins TRBV6-2 or TRBV6-3 and TRBJ2-6; a possible D gene is TRBD1 (6 bases). Per the germline V gene, CDR1 is MNHEY and CDR2 is SVGEGT. V lost 5 bases and J 0 bases, leaving 8 bases between the germline ends. This CDR3 comprises 15 residues. In DNA, the CDR3 is TGTGCCAGCAGTCAGGGGAACTCTGGGGCCAACGTCCTGACTTTC. Its protein is CASSQGNSGANVLTF.